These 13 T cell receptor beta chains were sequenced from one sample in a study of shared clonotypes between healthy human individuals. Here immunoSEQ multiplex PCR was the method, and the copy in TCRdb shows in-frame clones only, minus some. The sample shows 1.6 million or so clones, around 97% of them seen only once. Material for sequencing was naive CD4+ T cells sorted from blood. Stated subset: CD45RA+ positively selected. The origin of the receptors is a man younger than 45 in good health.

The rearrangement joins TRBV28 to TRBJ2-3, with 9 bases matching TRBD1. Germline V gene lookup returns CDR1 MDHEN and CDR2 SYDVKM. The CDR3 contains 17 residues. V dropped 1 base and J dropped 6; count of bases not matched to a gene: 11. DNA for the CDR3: TGTGCCAGCAGTTTATTTGGACAGGGGATGATTTTGGATACGCAGTATTTT. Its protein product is CASSLFGQGMILDTQYF.

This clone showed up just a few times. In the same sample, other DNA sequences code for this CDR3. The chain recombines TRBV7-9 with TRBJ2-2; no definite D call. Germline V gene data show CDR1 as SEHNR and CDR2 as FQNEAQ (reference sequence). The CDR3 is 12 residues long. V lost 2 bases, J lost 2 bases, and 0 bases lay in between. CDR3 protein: CASSLNTGELFF. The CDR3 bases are TGTGCCAGCAGCTTAAACACCGGGGAGCTGTTTTTT.

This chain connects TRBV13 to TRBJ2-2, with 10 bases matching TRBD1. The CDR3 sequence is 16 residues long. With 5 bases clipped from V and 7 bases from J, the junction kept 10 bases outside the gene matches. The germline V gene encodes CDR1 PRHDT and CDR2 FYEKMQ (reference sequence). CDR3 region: CASSKRTGGPSGELFF. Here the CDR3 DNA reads TGTGCCAGCAGCAAGCGGACAGGGGGGCCAAGCGGGGAGCTGTTTTTT.

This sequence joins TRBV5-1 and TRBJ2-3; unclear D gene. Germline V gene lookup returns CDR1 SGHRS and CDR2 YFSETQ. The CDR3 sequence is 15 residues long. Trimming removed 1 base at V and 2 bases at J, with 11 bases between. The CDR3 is CASSLLRTNTDTQYF. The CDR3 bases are TGCGCCAGCAGCTTGCTTAGAACCAACACAGATACGCAGTATTTT.

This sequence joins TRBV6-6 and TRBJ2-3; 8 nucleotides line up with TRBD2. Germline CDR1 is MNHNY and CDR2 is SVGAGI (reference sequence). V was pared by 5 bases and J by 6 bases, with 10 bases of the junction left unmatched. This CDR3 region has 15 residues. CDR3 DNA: TGTGCCAGCAGTAGGGCCAGGACTAGCTTGGATACGCAGTATTTT. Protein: CASSRARTSLDTQYF.

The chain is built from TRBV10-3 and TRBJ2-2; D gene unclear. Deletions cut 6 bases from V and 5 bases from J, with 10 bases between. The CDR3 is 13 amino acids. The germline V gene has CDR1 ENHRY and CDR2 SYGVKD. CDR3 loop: CAIRAQRTGELFF. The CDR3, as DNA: TGTGCCATCAGGGCCCAGAGAACCGGGGAGCTGTTTTTT.

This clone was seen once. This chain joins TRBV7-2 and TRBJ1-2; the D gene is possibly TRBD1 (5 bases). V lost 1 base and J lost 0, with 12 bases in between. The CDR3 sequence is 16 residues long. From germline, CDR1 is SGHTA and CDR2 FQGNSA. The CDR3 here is CASSLESGRPNYGYTF. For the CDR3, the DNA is TGTGCCAGCAGCTTAGAGTCGGGGCGACCTAACTATGGCTACACCTTC.

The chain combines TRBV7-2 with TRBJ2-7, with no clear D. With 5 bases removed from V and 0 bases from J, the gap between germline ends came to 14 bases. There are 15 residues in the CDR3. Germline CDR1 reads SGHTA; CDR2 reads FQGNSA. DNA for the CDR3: TGTGCCAGCAGCGCTCCCGGGCGGAGCTCCTACGAGCAGTACTTC. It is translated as CASSAPGRSSYEQYF. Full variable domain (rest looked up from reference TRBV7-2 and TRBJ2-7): GAGVSQSPSNKVTEKGKDVELRCDPISGHTALYWYRQSLGQGLEFLIYFQGNSAPDKSGLPSDRFSAERTGGSVSTLTIQRTQQEDSAVYLCASSAPGRSSYEQYFGPGTRLTVT.

CDR3 nucleotide sequence: TGTGCCAGCACCCTAAGCGGGAGAGGGGATACGCAGTATTTT. Protein product: CASTLSGRGDTQYF. This chain joins TRBV2 and TRBJ2-3; 8 nucleotides agree with TRBD2. Germline V gene lookup returns CDR1 SNHLY and CDR2 FYNNEI. J gave up 6 bases and V 7 bases, and 9 bases lay outside the gene matches. The CDR3 covers 14 residues.

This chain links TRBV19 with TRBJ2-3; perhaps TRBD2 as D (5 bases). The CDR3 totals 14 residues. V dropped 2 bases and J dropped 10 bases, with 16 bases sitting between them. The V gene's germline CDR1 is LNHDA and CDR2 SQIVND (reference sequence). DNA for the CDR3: TGTGCCAGTAGTATATCCGGGGATGAAGACCCGCAGTATTTT. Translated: CASSISGDEDPQYF.

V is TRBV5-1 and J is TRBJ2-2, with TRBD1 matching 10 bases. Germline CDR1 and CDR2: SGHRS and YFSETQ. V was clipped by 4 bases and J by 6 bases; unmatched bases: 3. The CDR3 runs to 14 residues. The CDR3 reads CASSPGTGAGELFF. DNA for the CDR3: TGCGCCAGCAGCCCCGGGACAGGGGCCGGGGAGCTGTTTTTT.

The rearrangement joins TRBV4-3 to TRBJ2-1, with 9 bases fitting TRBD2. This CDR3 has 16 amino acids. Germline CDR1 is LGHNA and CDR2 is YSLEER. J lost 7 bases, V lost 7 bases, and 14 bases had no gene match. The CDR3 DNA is TGCGCCAGCACCGCCATGCCAGCGGGAGGCCAAAATGAGCAGTTCTTC. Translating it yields CASTAMPAGGQNEQFF.

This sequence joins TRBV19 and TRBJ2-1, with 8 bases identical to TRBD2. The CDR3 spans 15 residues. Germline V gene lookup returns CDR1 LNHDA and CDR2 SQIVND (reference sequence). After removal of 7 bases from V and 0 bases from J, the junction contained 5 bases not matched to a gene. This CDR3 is CASTRTSLSYNEQFF. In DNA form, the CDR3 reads TGTGCCAGTACCCGGACTAGCCTCTCCTACAATGAGCAGTTCTTC.